Each of the 29 T cell receptor beta chains below was sequenced from the same sample in a study of T-cell reconstitution after alpha-beta-depleted transplantation in children. A TCRbeta library incorporating unique molecular identifiers was prepared. TCRdb reprocessed the PCR reads via MiXCR and lists one record per CDR3 protein. The table includes some 490,000 distinct CDR3 sequences, under 15% detected once. Sequences were derived from PBMCs from the stem cell graft donor, sampled from the stem cell graft. The origin of the receptors is a human donor who donated a stem cell graft to a child with combined immunodeficiency.

The J gene is TRBJ2-1, the V gene TRBV25-1; tentatively, D is TRBD2 (5 bases). From germline, CDR1 is MGHDK and CDR2 SYGVNS. V lost 4 bases to trimming and J lost 0 bases, with 10 bases between them. The CDR3 length is 15 residues. CDR3 in DNA: TGTGCCAGCAGTGCCCAAACTAGCTCCTACAATGAGCAGTTCTTC. This gives the protein CASSAQTSSYNEQFF.

The V and J genes are TRBV24-1 and TRBJ2-1; 7 bases match TRBD2. The CDR3 is made up of 17 amino acids. V shed 3 bases, J shed 6 bases, and the junction held 13 bases outside the gene matches. Per germline, CDR1 KGHDR and CDR2 SFDVKD. The CDR3 bases are TGTGCCACCAGTGATCCGCGAGTTATGGGAGGGCCCAATGAGCAGTTCTTC. Translated: CATSDPRVMGGPNEQFF.

Only a few counts were recorded for this clonotype. The chain recombines TRBV7-3 with TRBJ2-3; TRBD2 agrees at 16 bases. Unmatched junction bases numbered 21, after V lost 3 bases and J lost 6 bases. Germline CDR1 is SGHTA and CDR2 is FQGTGA. CDR3 size: 22 residues. In DNA form, the CDR3 reads TGTGCCAGCAGCTTCCCAGGATGGGGGACTAGCGGGAGGGGATCGGCCCGCGATACGCAGTATTTT. Encoded protein: CASSFPGWGTSGRGSARDTQYF.

The CDR3 region is CASSPGPGYPSGANVLTF. The CDR3 coding sequence is TGTGCCAGCTCACCTGGGCCCGGGTATCCCTCTGGGGCCAACGTCCTGACTTTC. The chain couples TRBV18 to TRBJ2-6; D is uncertain. Germline V gives CDR1 KGHSH, CDR2 LQKENI. The CDR3 runs 18 residues. The V end was cut by 3 bases, the J end by 0 bases, with 15 bases between.

The chain carries TRBV28 and TRBJ2-3; D might be TRBD1 or TRBD2, each matching 6 bases. CDR1 and CDR2 (germline): MDHEN, SYDVKM. The V and J ends lost 8 bases and 3 bases respectively, with 24 bases between them. This CDR3 region has 17 residues. Here the CDR3 reads CASLPPPGAQGTDTQYF. The CDR3 bases are TGTGCCAGCTTACCCCCTCCGGGGGCCCAGGGGACAGATACGCAGTATTTT.

This clonotype was detected only a few times. The V gene is TRBV20-1, the J gene TRBJ2-3; 11 nucleotides align to TRBD1. With 6 bases clipped from V and 2 bases from J, the junction kept 10 bases outside the gene matches. CDR3 size: 16 residues. Germline V lookup: CDR1 DFQATT, CDR2 SNEGSKA (reference sequence). The CDR3 DNA reads as TGCAGTGCCCGGACAGGGGGCCTGGGGCTCACAGATACGCAGTATTTT. This encodes CSARTGGLGLTDTQYF.

The table lists this clonotype with a few counts. The CDR3 spells CASSQGTDRSTSYEQYF. CDR3 bases: TGCGCCAGCAGCCAAGGTACCGACAGGTCTACCTCCTACGAGCAGTACTTC. The gene calls are TRBV4-3 and TRBJ2-7; a weak D match, TRBD1 (6 bases). V was shortened by 1 base and J by 0 bases, with 16 bases between the two germline ends. This CDR3 is 17 amino acids long. Germline V gene sequence: CDR1 LGHNA, CDR2 YSLEER.

In this sample, this clonotype turned up a few times. This sequence joins TRBV27 and TRBJ2-2; D gene ambiguous. Between the trimmed V and J ends, which lost 3 bases and 5 bases, there was a span of 13 bases. This CDR3 contains 15 residues. Germline lookup yields CDR1 MNHEY and CDR2 SMNVEV (reference sequence). CDR3 nucleotides: TGTGCCAGCAGTTTGGACGGCACCCCAACCGGGGAGCTGTTTTTT. This codes for CASSLDGTPTGELFF.

There are many counts of this clonotype. The chain links TRBV10-3 to TRBJ1-6; D gene uncertain. Germline lookup yields CDR1 ENHRY and CDR2 SYGVKD. Trimming removed 0 bases from V and 7 bases from J, with 4 bases in between. There are 13 residues in the CDR3. The CDR3, as DNA: TGTGCCATCAGTGAGTCCAGGAATTCACCCCTCCACTTT. The encoded protein is CAISESRNSPLHF.

This clonotype occurred a few times. This chain joins TRBV7-8 and TRBJ2-3; the D gene is possibly TRBD2 (5 bases). Germline V gives CDR1 SGHVS, CDR2 FQNEAQ. V lost 5 bases to trimming and J lost 1 base, with 10 bases between them. CDR3 length: 14 residues. For the CDR3, the DNA is TGTGCCAGCAGCCCGCCGGAGGGCACAGATACGCAGTATTTT. This translates into CASSPPEGTDTQYF.

This clonotype turned up a few times. This sequence joins TRBV5-6 and TRBJ2-7; no reliable D call. The CDR3 sequence is 15 residues long. Germline assignment: CDR1 SGHDT and CDR2 YYEEEE. With 0 bases removed from V and 0 bases from J, the gap between germline ends came to 10 bases. CDR3 loop: CASSLGASSSYEQYF. CDR3 bases: TGTGCCAGCAGCTTGGGCGCGTCGAGCTCCTACGAGCAGTACTTC.

This clonotype was recorded at least ten times. This chain joins TRBV11-2 and TRBJ2-7; 8 positions match TRBD1. Germline trimming cut 5 bases from V and 6 bases from J; bases unmatched to any gene: 6. Germline values: CDR1 SGHAT, CDR2 FQNNGV. The CDR3 is 13 residues long. In DNA form, the CDR3 reads TGTGCCAGCAGCCGTGACAGGGGTGGCGAGCAGTACTTC. Its translation is CASSRDRGGEQYF.

V usage is TRBV20-1 and J usage is TRBJ2-2; 8 nucleotides line up with TRBD2. Germline V gene sequence: CDR1 DFQATT, CDR2 SNEGSKA (reference sequence). The CDR3 consists of 17 residues. The V gene end was trimmed by 1 base and the J gene end by 1 base; junction bases not matched to a gene: 8. CDR3 DNA: TGCAGTGCTAGAGCCAAAATAGCGGGGAAGAACACCGGGGAGCTGTTTTTT. As protein: CSARAKIAGKNTGELFF.

V gene TRBV18 combines with J gene TRBJ2-1, with D possibly matching TRBD2 (6 bases). The CDR3 loop spans 16 amino acids. CDR1 and CDR2 (germline): KGHSH, LQKENI. Trimming cost V 2 bases and J 0 bases, with 11 bases left between them. In DNA, the CDR3 is TGTGCCAGCTCACCAATGGACGGGAGCTCCTACAATGAGCAGTTCTTC. Translated, it gives CASSPMDGSSYNEQFF.

This clonotype was observed many times. The V call is TRBV12-3 or TRBV12-4, the J call TRBJ1-4, with D possibly being TRBD1 (6 bases). CDR3 length equals 15 residues. Trimming stripped 7 bases from V and 6 bases from J, with 18 bases between. This CDR3 reads CASTAPGEHHEKLFF. The CDR3 coding sequence is TGTGCCAGCACCGCCCCAGGGGAACACCATGAAAAACTGTTTTTT.

This clonotype was counted between two and nine times. V usage is TRBV11-2 and J usage is TRBJ2-3; D possibly corresponds to TRBD1 (7 bases). Germline V gives CDR1 SGHAT, CDR2 FQNNGV. This CDR3 has 16 residues. Trimming took 4 bases from V and 0 from J, leaving 14 bases between them. This CDR3 reads CASSWRGRPSTDTQYF. For the CDR3, the DNA is TGTGCCAGCAGCTGGAGGGGGCGACCAAGCACAGATACGCAGTATTTT.

This clonotype has at least ten counts. The rearrangement joins TRBV5-1 to TRBJ2-7, with D perhaps assigned TRBD1 or TRBD2 (5 bases each). The CDR3 is 16 residues long. From germline, CDR1 is SGHRS and CDR2 YFSETQ. Trimming stripped 0 bases from V and 2 bases from J, with 15 bases between. The CDR3 sequence: CASSLVGTQITYEQYF. As DNA, the CDR3 is TGCGCCAGCAGCTTGGTAGGGACGCAGATAACCTACGAGCAGTACTTC. The full variable domain, completed using reference TRBV5-1 and TRBJ2-7, is KAGVTQTPRYLIKTRGQQVTLSCSPISGHRSVSWYQQTPGQGLQFLFEYFSETQRNKGNFPGRFSGRQFSNSRSEMNVSTLELGDSALYLCASSLVGTQITYEQYFGPGTRLTVT.

Notes on this clonotype: With a much larger clone just one base away, this may be a read error. The chain uses TRBV6-1 and TRBJ2-7; 7 bases agree with TRBD2. J lost 4 bases, V lost 5 bases, and 14 bases had no gene match. Germline loops: CDR1 MNHNS, CDR2 SASEGT. CDR3 size: 16 residues. CDR3 amino acids: CASSRGTNGIDYEQYF. CDR3 nucleotide sequence: TGTGCCAGCAGTCGGGGGACTAACGGGATCGATTACGAGCAGTACTTC.

The V gene is TRBV7-2, the J gene TRBJ2-5; perhaps TRBD2 as D (7 bases). Germline CDR1 SGHTA, CDR2 FQGNSA. Trimming cost V 2 bases and J 5 bases, with 18 bases left between them. This CDR3 is 16 amino acids long. CDR3 protein: CASSLLGGGSGETQYF. Written as DNA, the CDR3 is TGTGCCAGCAGCTTATTAGGCGGGGGCTCAGGGGAGACCCAGTACTTC. Supplemented by reference TRBV7-2 and TRBJ2-5, the full variable domain reads GAGVSQSPSNKVTEKGKDVELRCDPISGHTALYWYRQSLGQGLEFLIYFQGNSAPDKSGLPSDRFSAERTGGSVSTLTIQRTQQEDSAVYLCASSLLGGGSGETQYFGPGTRLLVL.

The sample holds a few counts of this clonotype. Given a much more abundant clone one base away, this may be a read error. The CDR3 does not close with the conserved phenylalanine or tryptophan, likely indicating a read error. The rearrangement joins TRBV28 to TRBJ1-3; D gene uncertain. The CDR3 has 11 amino acids. V was cut by 8 bases and J by 10 bases, with 12 bases left in between. Germline loops: CDR1 MDHEN, CDR2 SYDVKM. The CDR3 reads CASGRAPTIYI. The CDR3 DNA follows: TGTGCCAGCGGCCGGGCTCCGACCATATATATT.

The rearrangement links TRBV18 to TRBJ1-3; D is uncertain. This CDR3 region has 14 residues. With 6 bases removed from V and 7 bases from J, the gap between germline ends came to 16 bases. CDR1 is KGHSH and CDR2 is LQKENI in the germline V gene. The CDR3 DNA reads TGTGCCAGCTCCCGGATTTCCGGATTCAACACCATATATTTT. Translating gives CASSRISGFNTIYF. Using reference TRBV18 and TRBJ1-3 for the parts outside the CDR3, the full variable domain is NAGVMQNPRHLVRRRGQEARLRCSPMKGHSHVYWYRQLPEEGLKFMVYLQKENIIDESGMPKERFSAEFPKEGPSILRIQQVVRGDSAAYFCASSRISGFNTIYFGEGSWLTVV.

This clonotype was counted at least ten times. The rearrangement uses TRBV27 and TRBJ1-1, with a tentative D call TRBD1 (5 bases). Trimming removed 3 bases from V and 10 bases from J, with 15 bases in between. CDR3 length: 13 residues. The germline CDR1 and CDR2 sequences are MNHEY and SMNVEV (reference sequence). CDR3 coding DNA: TGTGCCAGCAGTTTCCAGGGTTCGGTTGCAGCTTTCTTT. Its protein product is CASSFQGSVAAFF.

The CDR3 DNA follows: TGTGCCAGCAGCCGCAGGGGCCACGGGGAGCTGTTTTTT. Residues: CASSRRGHGELFF. This rearrangement joins TRBV6-5 to TRBJ2-2; TRBD1 is a possible D gene (6 bases). The V end lost 6 bases, the J end lost 7 bases, and 12 bases lay between the germline ends. This CDR3 contains 13 residues. Germline CDR1 is MNHEY and CDR2 is SVGAGI.

This clonotype was recorded a few times. V and J are TRBV6-5 and TRBJ1-1; no reliable D call. Looked up from germline, CDR1 is MNHEY and CDR2 is SVGAGI. Deletions cut 11 bases from V and 1 base from J, with 8 bases between. There are 11 residues in the CDR3. The CDR3 DNA is TGTGCCTCGTCCTGGAACACTGAAGCTTTCTTT. The encoded protein is CASSWNTEAFF.

V usage is TRBV7-2 and J usage is TRBJ2-1; no reliable D call. The CDR3 loop spans 12 amino acids. Germline-derived CDR1 and CDR2 are SGHTA and FQGNSA. The V end was cut by 4 bases, the J end by 8 bases, with 9 bases between. In DNA form, the CDR3 reads TGTGCCAGCAGCTCCCTGGGGTATGAGCAGTTCTTC. This codes for CASSSLGYEQFF.

The chain employs TRBV12-3 or TRBV12-4 and TRBJ2-1, with TRBD1 matching 7 bases. V trimming: 6 bases; J trimming: 3 bases; junction bases outside the gene matches: 8. CDR3 length: 15 amino acids. The CDR3 spells CASSPTGNYYNEQFF. The DNA of the CDR3 is TGTGCCAGCAGCCCGACAGGGAACTACTACAATGAGCAGTTCTTC.

This clonotype was recorded a few times. This sequence joins TRBV20-1 and TRBJ2-5; 8 bases map to TRBD2. The CDR3 has 16 amino acids. After removal of 2 bases from V and 5 bases from J, the junction contained 13 bases not matched to a gene. Germline V CDR1 and CDR2: DFQATT, SNEGSKA (reference sequence). In nucleotides, the CDR3 is TGCAGTGCTAGATTTTTCGCCGGGGGGGGAAGGGAGACCCAGTACTTC. This sequence encodes CSARFFAGGGRETQYF.

This clonotype showed up just a few times. This chain connects TRBV7-6 to TRBJ2-1; the match to TRBD2 covers 13 bases. Trimming cost V 5 bases and J 7 bases; bases outside gene matches: 8. This CDR3 has 16 residues. The germline V gene has CDR1 SGHVS and CDR2 FNYEAQ. CDR3 DNA sequence: TGTGCCAGCAGCCACCGACTAGCGGGGGGATCAAATGAGCAGTTCTTC. Encoded protein: CASSHRLAGGSNEQFF.

This clonotype was counted many times. J is TRBJ2-1 and V is TRBV27; unclear D gene. This CDR3 has 12 residues. The V and J ends lost 5 bases and 15 bases respectively, with 17 bases between them. Germline V gives CDR1 MNHEY, CDR2 SMNVEV (reference sequence). CDR3 bases: TGTGCCAGCAGTCTCGGCTGTGTCTACGGGTTCTTC. Translation gives CASSLGCVYGFF.